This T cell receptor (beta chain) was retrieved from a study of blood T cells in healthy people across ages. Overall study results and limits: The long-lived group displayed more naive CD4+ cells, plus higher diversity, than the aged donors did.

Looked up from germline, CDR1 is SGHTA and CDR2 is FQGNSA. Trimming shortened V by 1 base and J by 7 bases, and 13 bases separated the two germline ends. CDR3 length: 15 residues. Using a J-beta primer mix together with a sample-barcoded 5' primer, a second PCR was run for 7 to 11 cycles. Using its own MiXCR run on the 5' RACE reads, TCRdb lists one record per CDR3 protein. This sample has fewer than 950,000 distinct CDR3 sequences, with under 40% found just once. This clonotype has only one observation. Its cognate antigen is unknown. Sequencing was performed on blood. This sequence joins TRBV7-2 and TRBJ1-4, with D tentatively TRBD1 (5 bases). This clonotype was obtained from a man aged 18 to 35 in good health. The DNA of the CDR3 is TGTGCCAGCAGCTTAGAAACAGGACAAGGTGAAAAACTGTTTTTT. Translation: CASSLETGQGEKLFF.